Below, 30 T cell receptor beta chains from the same sample are listed, as sequenced in a study of T-cell memory formation after mild COVID-19. TCRdb used MiXCR to reprocess the 5' RACE reads, holding one entry per CDR3 protein. The table shows 100,000 to 150,000 distinct CDR3 sequences, with more than 15% occurring only once. The sequenced sample consisted of PBMCs or a T cell subset sorted from them (not recorded which). The receptors come from an adult woman who had mild COVID-19 (a few samples of this study predate the infection). Cell type and time point are not known.

This clonotype turned up a few times. V and J are TRBV12-3 or TRBV12-4 and TRBJ2-1; 13 bases are a match to TRBD2. The J segment lost 5 bases and the V segment lost 3 bases, leaving 1 base of the junction unmatched. The CDR3 runs to 15 residues. The CDR3 reads CASSLGLAGHNEQFF. CDR3 sequence (DNA): TGTGCCAGCAGTTTGGGACTAGCGGGGCACAATGAGCAGTTCTTC.

This chain joins TRBV6-1 and TRBJ2-1; D is possibly TRBD2 (5 bases). This CDR3 has 13 amino acids. Trimming stripped 5 bases from V and 4 bases from J, with 9 bases between. In germline, CDR1 is MNHNS, CDR2 SASEGT. CDR3 loop: CASSSREYNEQFF. In DNA form, the CDR3 reads TGTGCCAGCAGTAGTAGGGAGTACAATGAGCAGTTCTTC.

The table lists this clonotype with a few counts. The gene calls are TRBV5-1 and TRBJ2-7; D might be TRBD1 (6 bases). CDR1 and CDR2 (germline): SGHRS, YFSETQ. The CDR3 is 14 residues long. Deletions cut 0 bases from V and 7 bases from J, with 14 bases between. The CDR3 loop is CASSLGGQVSEQYF. The CDR3 region has the DNA TGCGCCAGCAGCTTGGGGGGGCAAGTCTCGGAGCAGTACTTC.

V gene TRBV7-9 combines with J gene TRBJ1-2; 10 nucleotides line up with TRBD1. The J segment lost 6 bases and the V segment lost 6 bases, leaving 7 bases of the junction unmatched. The CDR3 is 14 residues long. Germline V gives CDR1 SEHNR, CDR2 FQNEAQ (reference sequence). The CDR3 DNA reads TGTGCCAGCAGTAAATCCGGGACAGGGGATGGCTACACCTTC. Amino acids: CASSKSGTGDGYTF.

The chain uses TRBV30 and TRBJ2-7; D might be TRBD1 (6 bases). The CDR3 loop spans 14 amino acids. Germline V gives CDR1 GTSNPN, CDR2 SVGIG (reference sequence). With 1 base removed from V and 3 bases from J, the gap between germline ends came to 13 bases. CDR3: CAWSAGQLIYEQYF. As DNA, the CDR3 is TGTGCCTGGAGTGCTGGACAGTTGATCTACGAGCAGTACTTC.

This clonotype turned up a few times. The chain recombines TRBV9 with TRBJ2-1; possibly TRBD2 for D (5 bases). Looked up from germline, CDR1 is SGDLS and CDR2 is YYNGEE. Between the trimmed V and J ends, which lost 0 bases and 7 bases, there was a span of 8 bases. The CDR3 covers 13 residues. CDR3 protein: CASSVATGNEQFF. CDR3 coding DNA: TGTGCCAGCAGCGTAGCGACGGGGAATGAGCAGTTCTTC.

This chain uses TRBV20-1 with TRBJ1-1; no firm D call. The germline V and J ends were trimmed by 2 bases and 2 bases, with 15 bases remaining between them. CDR1 and CDR2 (germline): DFQATT, SNEGSKA (reference sequence). CDR3 length: 15 amino acids. The chain's CDR3 is CSARPREGLNTEAFF. As DNA, the CDR3 is TGCAGTGCTAGACCGCGGGAGGGCCTCAACACTGAAGCTTTCTTT.

The CDR3 bases are TGTGCCAGCAGTTCCCTTAGGTCACCGGGACAGAAAGAGACCCAGTACTTC. It codes for CASSSLRSPGQKETQYF. The chain employs TRBV7-9 and TRBJ2-5, with 7 bases that match TRBD1. The CDR3 has 17 amino acids. The germline gives CDR1 SEHNR, CDR2 FQNEAQ (reference sequence). After removal of 6 bases from V and 3 bases from J, the junction contained 16 bases not matched to a gene.

The chain carries TRBV29-1 and TRBJ2-1; TRBD2 is a possible D gene (6 bases). There are 13 residues in the CDR3. Germline V gene lookup returns CDR1 SQVTM and CDR2 ANQGSEA. The V gene lost 4 bases and the J gene lost 6 bases, with 13 bases spanning the gap. The CDR3 loop reads CSVGRAMGNEQFF. The CDR3 DNA is TGCAGCGTTGGGAGGGCCATGGGCAATGAGCAGTTCTTC.

The J gene is TRBJ2-2, the V gene TRBV4-2, with TRBD2 matching over 7 bases. The CDR3 is 14 residues long. Germline assignment: CDR1 LGHNA and CDR2 YNFKEQ. J gave up 3 bases and V 7 bases, and 5 bases lay outside the gene matches. The CDR3 sequence is CASNPSGYTGELFF. CDR3 DNA sequence: TGTGCCAGCAACCCTAGCGGATACACCGGGGAGCTGTTTTTT.

J is TRBJ2-1 and V is TRBV18; 9 bases match TRBD2. The CDR3 runs to 16 residues. The J segment lost 8 bases and the V segment lost 0 bases, leaving 8 bases of the junction unmatched. The germline gives CDR1 KGHSH, CDR2 LQKENI. In DNA form, the CDR3 reads TGTGCCAGCTCACCACCGTTTAGCGGGAGAACGGATGAGCAGTTCTTC. As protein: CASSPPFSGRTDEQFF.

The sample holds a few counts of this clonotype. The chain couples TRBV4-3 to TRBJ2-1; 12 bases are shared with TRBD2. The trim removed 4 bases at V and 6 bases at J, leaving 10 bases unmatched. The CDR3 is 17 residues long. Germline V CDR1 and CDR2: LGHNA, YSLEER. CDR3 sequence reads: CASSPLAGGPSGNEQFF. The CDR3 DNA is TGCGCCAGCAGCCCGCTAGCGGGAGGGCCCTCGGGCAATGAGCAGTTCTTC.

The sample holds a few counts of this clonotype. The rearrangement uses TRBV6-2 or TRBV6-3 and TRBJ2-7; D gene unclear. The CDR3 is 15 amino acids. The V end lost 4 bases, the J end lost 0 bases, and 13 bases lay between the germline ends. Germline V lookup: CDR1 MNHEY, CDR2 SVGEGT. This CDR3 reads CASSSFLGSSYEQYF. As DNA, the CDR3 is TGTGCCAGCAGTTCTTTCCTGGGCAGCTCCTACGAGCAGTACTTC.

This clonotype was recorded only once. The chain links TRBV5-5 to TRBJ1-1; no definite D call. Germline V gives CDR1 SGHKS, CDR2 YYEKEE (reference sequence). With 3 bases removed from V and 6 bases from J, the gap between germline ends came to 21 bases. The CDR3 length is 16 residues. The CDR3 here is CASSSTLQLRMSEAFF. CDR3 in DNA: TGTGCCAGCAGCTCGACACTACAGCTTAGAATGTCTGAAGCTTTCTTT.

The chain is built from TRBV7-9 and TRBJ1-1; TRBD1 matches at 8 bases. The germline CDR1 and CDR2 sequences are SEHNR and FQNEAQ (reference sequence). V trimming: 5 bases; J trimming: 1 base; junction bases outside the gene matches: 3. CDR3 length equals 14 residues. CDR3 amino acids: CASSHRGSNTEAFF. DNA for the CDR3: TGTGCCAGCAGCCACAGGGGGTCGAACACTGAAGCTTTCTTT.

This clonotype was counted between two and nine times. The chain has TRBV12-3 or TRBV12-4 and TRBJ2-7; weak D call: TRBD1 (5 bases). This CDR3 has 12 amino acids. Trimming took 5 bases from V and 3 from J, leaving 8 bases between them. The DNA for the CDR3 is TGTGCCAGCAGTCAGGGTATCTACGAGCAGTACTTC. This encodes CASSQGIYEQYF.

This rearrangement joins TRBV20-1 to TRBJ2-5; D unresolved. CDR3 length equals 10 residues. The V end was cut by 3 bases, the J end by 3 bases, with 2 bases between. Per germline, CDR1 DFQATT and CDR2 SNEGSKA (reference sequence). The CDR3 nucleotides are TGCAGTGCTAGGAAAGAGACCCAGTACTTC. Amino acids: CSARKETQYF.

In its sample, this clonotype was seen a few times. The chain combines TRBV6-6 with TRBJ2-7; TRBD2 aligns across 12 bases. This CDR3 is built from 15 residues. Losses at the gene ends were 5 bases for V and 4 bases for J; bases not matched to a gene: 6. The germline V gene encodes CDR1 MNHNY and CDR2 SVGAGI (reference sequence). The CDR3 protein is CASSPRTSGAYEQYF. The CDR3 DNA reads TGTGCCAGCAGTCCCCGGACTAGCGGGGCTTACGAGCAGTACTTC.

The DNA of the CDR3 is TGCGCCAGCAGCCAAGATTGGGGGACGGAGACCCAGTACTTC. Translation: CASSQDWGTETQYF. The V call is TRBV4-3, the J call TRBJ2-5; D possibly matches TRBD1 or TRBD2 (5 bases each). The length of the CDR3 is 14 residues. Germline V gene data show CDR1 as LGHNA and CDR2 as YSLEER. Trimming pared 0 bases from V and 5 bases from J, leaving 10 bases between.

The rearrangement uses TRBV6-5 and TRBJ2-2; D possibly matches TRBD1 or TRBD2 (7 bases each). The germline V gene has CDR1 MNHEY and CDR2 SVGAGI. The V and J ends lost 2 bases and 11 bases respectively, with 15 bases between them. The CDR3 length is 14 residues. The CDR3 region has the DNA TGTGCCAGCAGTTACGGGAGGGGGCCACGAGAGCTGTTTTTT. Residues: CASSYGRGPRELFF.

At least ten counts were recorded for this clonotype. The gene calls are TRBV25-1 and TRBJ2-7; D gene uncertain. The V end lost 9 bases, the J end lost 2 bases, and 20 bases lay between the germline ends. Germline V gene lookup returns CDR1 MGHDK and CDR2 SYGVNS. The CDR3 is 15 amino acids. For the CDR3, the DNA is TGTGCCAGAAAAAATCGGCCTCGGCTGACCTACGAGCAGTACTTC. It codes for CARKNRPRLTYEQYF.

The genes are TRBV2 and TRBJ2-7; 12 bases are a match to TRBD2. Losses at the gene ends were 6 bases for V and 11 bases for J; bases not matched to a gene: 17. The germline gives CDR1 SNHLY, CDR2 FYNNEI. The CDR3 sequence is 16 residues long. CDR3 DNA: TGTGCCAGCAGGATACTAGCGGGGGGCCTCACCGAGCGGGAGTACTTC. Amino acid sequence: CASRILAGGLTEREYF. The whole variable domain, remainder taken from reference TRBV2 and TRBJ2-7, is EPEVTQTPSHQVTQMGQEVILRCVPISNHLYFYWYRQILGQKVEFLVSFYNNEISEKSEIFDDQFSVERPDGSNFTLKIRSTKLEDSAMYFCASRILAGGLTEREYFGPGTRLTVT.

This clonotype was counted between two and nine times. V is TRBV12-3 or TRBV12-4 and J is TRBJ1-5; TRBD1 matches at 7 bases. This CDR3 is built from 14 residues. The junction had 4 bases not matched to a gene; V was cut back by 5 bases and J by 3 bases. DNA of the CDR3: TGTGCCAGCAGTCGGGACAGTCCCAATCAGCCCCAGCATTTT. It translates to CASSRDSPNQPQHF.

The table lists this clonotype with a few counts. The rearrangement links TRBV6-2 or TRBV6-3 to TRBJ2-1; 11 bases are shared with TRBD2. Trimming took 6 bases from V and 8 from J; bases not matched to a gene: 9. The germline gives CDR1 MNHEY, CDR2 SVGEGT. This CDR3 spans 15 amino acids. The chain's CDR3 is CASRLAGGDLDEQFF. In DNA, the CDR3 is TGTGCCAGCAGGTTAGCGGGAGGGGATTTGGATGAGCAGTTCTTC.

This clonotype has only a few counts. The chain has TRBV5-4 and TRBJ2-3, with 11 nucleotides matching TRBD2. Per the germline V gene, CDR1 is SGHNT and CDR2 is YYREEE (reference sequence). The length of the CDR3 is 16 residues. V shed 0 bases and J 4 bases; nucleotides not matched to a gene: 4. The CDR3 DNA is TGTGCCAGCAGCTTGGAGACTAGCGGGATCGCAGATACGCAGTATTTT. The encoded protein is CASSLETSGIADTQYF.

The chain carries TRBV29-1 and TRBJ2-7, with D perhaps being TRBD1 or TRBD2 (5 bases each). The germline CDR1 and CDR2 sequences are SQVTM and ANQGSEA. This CDR3 spans 13 amino acids. V dropped 7 bases and J dropped 4 bases, with 17 bases sitting between them. CDR3 in amino acids: CSARGQGGYEQYF. Here the CDR3 DNA reads TGCAGCGCTAGAGGTCAGGGCGGGTACGAGCAGTACTTC.

This clonotype came up many times. The chain combines TRBV12-3 or TRBV12-4 with TRBJ2-3; D gene uncertain. This CDR3 has 13 residues. Trimming removed 4 bases from V and 5 bases from J, with 10 bases in between. CDR3 nucleotides: TGTGCCAGCAGTTCCGGCGGCGGAGATACGCAGTATTTT. Protein product: CASSSGGGDTQYF.

This clonotype was picked up a small number of times. This chain uses TRBV10-2 with TRBJ2-1; 7 bases match TRBD2. Unmatched junction bases numbered 6, after V lost 0 bases and J lost 4 bases. The CDR3 loop spans 16 amino acids. The germline V gene encodes CDR1 WSHSY and CDR2 SAAADI. The CDR3 loop reads CASSESEAGRYNEQFF. In nucleotides, the CDR3 is TGCGCCAGCAGTGAGTCGGAAGCGGGACGATACAATGAGCAGTTCTTC.

The rearrangement links TRBV7-9 to TRBJ2-3, with 13 bases identical to TRBD2. The junction had 10 bases not matched to a gene; V was cut back by 5 bases and J by 8 bases. This CDR3 has 16 residues. CDR1 is SEHNR and CDR2 is FQNEAQ in the germline V gene (reference sequence). The CDR3 sequence is CASSSDGTSGVTTQYF. CDR3 DNA sequence: TGTGCCAGCAGCAGCGACGGGACTAGCGGGGTGACTACGCAGTATTTT.

This clonotype was seen at least ten times. The chain uses TRBV5-1 and TRBJ2-5, with TRBD1 matching over 7 bases. V lost 4 bases and J lost 5; bases outside the gene matches: 5. The V gene's germline CDR1 is SGHRS and CDR2 YFSETQ. The CDR3 spans 13 residues. The CDR3 sequence is CASSPTGVETQYF. CDR3 sequence (DNA): TGCGCCAGCAGCCCAACAGGGGTGGAGACCCAGTACTTC.